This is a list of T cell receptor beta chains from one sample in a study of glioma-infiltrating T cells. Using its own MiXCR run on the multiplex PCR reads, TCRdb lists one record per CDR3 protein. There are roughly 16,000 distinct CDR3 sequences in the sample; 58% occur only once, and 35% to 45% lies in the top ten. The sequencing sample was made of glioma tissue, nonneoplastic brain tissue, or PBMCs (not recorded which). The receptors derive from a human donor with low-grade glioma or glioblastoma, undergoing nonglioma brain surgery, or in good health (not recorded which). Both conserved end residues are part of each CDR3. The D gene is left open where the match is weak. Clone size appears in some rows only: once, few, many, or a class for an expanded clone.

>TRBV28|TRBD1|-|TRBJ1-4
TGTGCCAGCAGTTTATACAGGGGCGGCGAAAAACTGTTTTTT
CASSLYRGGEKLFF
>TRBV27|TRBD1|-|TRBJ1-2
TGTGCCAGCAGCGGTAACCGACAGGGTTTCTATGGCTACACCTTC
CASSGNRQGFYGYTF
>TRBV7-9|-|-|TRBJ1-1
TGTGCCAACAGCTTAGGGCAGAACACTGAAGCTTTCTTT
CANSLGQNTEAFF
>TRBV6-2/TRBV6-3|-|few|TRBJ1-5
TGTGCCAGCAGTTGGACGTGGCGCAATCAGCCCCAGCATTTT
CASSWTWRNQPQHF
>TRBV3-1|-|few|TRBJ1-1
TGTGCCAGCAGCCCTGCCATGAGGGGGGTGGGCACTGAAGCTTTCTTT
CASSPAMRGVGTEAFF
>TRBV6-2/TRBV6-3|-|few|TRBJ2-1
TGTGCCAGCAGTTACTTTGGCCTTGGGAACTACAATGAGCAGTTCTTC
CASSYFGLGNYNEQFF
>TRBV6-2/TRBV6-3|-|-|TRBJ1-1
TGTGCCAGCAGTTACTACATAACAAACACTGAAGCTTTCTTT
CASSYYITNTEAFF
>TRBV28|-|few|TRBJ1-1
TGTGCCAGCACCTTCACATTATTCACTGAAGCTTTCTTC
CASTFTLFTEAFF
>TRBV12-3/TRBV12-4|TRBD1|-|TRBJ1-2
TGTGCCAGCCGACCGACAGGGAGAATAGATGGCTACACCTTC
CASRPTGRIDGYTF
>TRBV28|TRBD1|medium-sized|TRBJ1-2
TGTGCCAGCAGTTTATGGAGGGGGACAGGGACCAGCTACACCTTC
CASSLWRGTGTSYTF
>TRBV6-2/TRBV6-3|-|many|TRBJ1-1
TGTGCCAGCAGTTACAATGACCTGGAGCGAACTGAAGCTTTCTTT
CASSYNDLERTEAFF
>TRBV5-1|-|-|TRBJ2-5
TGCGCCAGCAGCTTGGAAGGGCATGGGGAGACCCAGTACTTC
CASSLEGHGETQYF
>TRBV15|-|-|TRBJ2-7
TGTGCCACCAGCACCCGACACGAGCAGTACTTC
CATSTRHEQYF
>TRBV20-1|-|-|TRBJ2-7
TGCAGTGCTAGAAATTCGGCCTACGTCTTTTACGAGCAGTACTTC
CSARNSAYVFYEQYF
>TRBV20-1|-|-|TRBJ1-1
TGCAGTGCTAGCTCGGTAAGGGGAGGTAACACTGAAGCTTTCTTT
CSASSVRGGNTEAFF
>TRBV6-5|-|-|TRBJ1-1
TGTGCCAGCAGTTACTGGGGAAACTCTGAAGCTTTCTTT
CASSYWGNSEAFF
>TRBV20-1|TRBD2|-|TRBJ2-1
TGCAGTGCTACGGGACTAGCGAACAACCGCTACTACAATGAGCAGTTCTTC
CSATGLANNRYYNEQFF